This TCR beta chain was captured by sequencing in a study of follicular helper T cells after annual influenza vaccination. General study points: Recurrent ICOS+CD38+ cTfh clonotypes included tetramer and AIM influenza-specific ones.

About this clone itself: The antigen is undetermined.

The CDR3 is 10 amino acids. Germline V gene data show CDR1 as DFQATT and CDR2 as SNEGSKA (reference sequence). Trimming removed 3 bases at V and 6 bases at J, with 3 bases between. Time point defined: 2015-2016 season, 7 days after influenza vaccination. TCRdb's copy holds only in-frame clones and misses some; the assay was immunoSEQ multiplex PCR. The data hold around 7,300 clones, with roughly four fifths observed a single time. The source is an adult who received the influenza vaccine. The sample here was CXCR5- memory CD4+ T cells sorted from blood, taken 7 days after influenza vaccination. The V and J genes are TRBV20-1 and TRBJ2-1; D gene unclear. The CDR3 bases are TGCAGTGCTAGCTCCAATGAGCAGTTCTTC. Protein sequence: CSASSNEQFF.